These 25 T cell receptor beta chains came from one sample sequenced in a study of control samples from healthy donors and cancer patients. Profiled with immunoSEQ multiplex PCR; TCRdb holds only in-frame clones, not every one. The sample consists of around 30,000 clones, 86% of them appearing once. The specimen was PBMCs. The receptors stem from a woman between 35 and 50 years old with lung cancer.

The genes are TRBV6-1 and TRBJ1-5; D is undetermined. This CDR3 is 16 amino acids long. Germline-derived CDR1 and CDR2 are MNHNS and SASEGT. V lost 4 bases and J 0 bases, leaving 13 bases between the germline ends. As DNA, the CDR3 is TGTGCCAGCAGTGGCGTCAGAGGATATAGCAATCAGCCCCAGCATTTT. Amino acid sequence: CASSGVRGYSNQPQHF.

V and J are TRBV12-3 or TRBV12-4 and TRBJ1-1; D not resolved. The V end was cut by 10 bases, the J end by 6 bases, with 18 bases between. The CDR3 spans 13 residues. The CDR3 sequence is CATRSAGRSEAFF. CDR3 sequence (DNA): TGTGCCACTAGGTCGGCGGGGAGGTCTGAAGCTTTCTTT.

This clone was found a few times. The V gene is TRBV29-1, the J gene TRBJ1-2, with 9 bases matching TRBD1. This CDR3 has 14 amino acids. CDR1 is SQVTM and CDR2 is ANQGSEA in the germline V gene. Trimming took 7 bases from V and 6 from J; bases not matched to a gene: 12. CDR3 residues: CSATRDRDYDGYTF. CDR3 nucleotide sequence: TGCAGCGCAACCAGGGACAGGGATTACGATGGCTACACCTTC. The whole variable domain, remainder taken from reference TRBV29-1 and TRBJ1-2, is SAVISQKPSRDICQRGTSLTIQCQVDSQVTMMFWYRQQPGQSLTLIATANQGSEATYESGFVIDKFPISRPNLTFSTLTVSNMSPEDSSIYLCSATRDRDYDGYTFGSGTRLTVV.

The chain uses TRBV5-1 and TRBJ1-2; 7 bases line up with TRBD1. The J segment lost 0 bases and the V segment lost 1 base, leaving 9 bases of the junction unmatched. Germline lookup yields CDR1 SGHRS and CDR2 YFSETQ. CDR3 length: 17 amino acids. For the CDR3, the DNA is TGCGCCAGCAGCTTGTTCGAGGGGGACAGCGCTAACTATGGCTACACCTTC. This translates into CASSLFEGDSANYGYTF.

V usage is TRBV13 and J usage is TRBJ2-5; the match to TRBD2 covers 11 bases. V gave up 1 base and J gave up 9 bases; unmatched junction bases: 1. This CDR3 has 13 residues. CDR1 and CDR2 from the germline V gene are PRHDT and FYEKMQ (reference sequence). The CDR3 region is CASSLVSGGAQYF. CDR3 sequence (DNA): TGTGCCAGCAGCTTAGTTAGCGGGGGGGCCCAGTACTTC. Based on the CDR3 plus reference TRBV13 and TRBJ2-5, the full variable domain is AAGVIQSPRHLIKEKRETATLKCYPIPRHDTVYWYQQGPGQDPQFLISFYEKMQSDKGSIPDRFSAQQFSDYHSELNMSSLELGDSALYFCASSLVSGGAQYFGPGTRLLVL.

The genes are TRBV28 and TRBJ1-1; a possible D gene is TRBD1 (5 bases). The CDR3 extends over 16 amino acids. The ends were cut back, 8 bases at V and 0 bases at J, with 19 bases in the middle. CDR1 MDHEN and CDR2 SYDVKM come from the germline V gene. The CDR3 nucleotides read TGTGCCAGCGCGGACCTCTTCGACAGCATGAACACTGAAGCTTTCTTT. Amino acid sequence: CASADLFDSMNTEAFF. Combining the CDR3 with reference TRBV28 and TRBJ1-1 gives the whole variable domain DVKVTQSSRYLVKRTGEKVFLECVQDMDHENMFWYRQDPGLGLRLIYFSYDVKMKEKGDIPEGYSVSREKKERFSLILESASTNQTSMYLCASADLFDSMNTEAFFGQGTRLTVV.

The gene calls are TRBV5-4 and TRBJ1-1; possibly TRBD1 for D (6 bases). V gave up 5 bases and J gave up 4 bases, with 15 bases separating them. In germline, CDR1 is SGHNT, CDR2 YYREEE (reference sequence). The CDR3 loop spans 14 amino acids. CDR3 nucleotides: TGTGCCAGCAGGTCCCGGGGGCTGGGCACTGAAGCTTTCTTT. Translation gives CASRSRGLGTEAFF.

The chain uses TRBV11-2 and TRBJ2-5, with 13 nucleotides matching TRBD2. The V gene's germline CDR1 is SGHAT and CDR2 FQNNGV. There are 14 residues in the CDR3. Trimming at V came to 7 bases and at J to 5 bases, leaving 4 bases not matched to a gene. CDR3 protein: CASTLTSGGETQYF. CDR3 sequence (DNA): TGTGCCAGCACCCTGACTAGCGGGGGGGAGACCCAGTACTTC.

The chain employs TRBV7-3 and TRBJ1-1, with TRBD1 as a possible D gene (6 bases). Germline V gene sequence: CDR1 SGHTA, CDR2 FQGTGA. This CDR3 spans 14 amino acids. Trimming shortened V by 5 bases and J by 4 bases, and 14 bases separated the two germline ends. CDR3 sequence: CASSPGGGVTEAFF. The DNA of the CDR3 is TGTGCCAGCAGCCCTGGAGGGGGGGTCACTGAAGCTTTCTTT.

The genes are TRBV12-3 or TRBV12-4 and TRBJ1-1; the D gene is possibly TRBD1 (6 bases). The CDR3 runs to 13 residues. V was trimmed by 2 bases and J by 6 bases, leaving 10 bases between them. CDR3 sequence reads: CASSLLGASEAFF. DNA of the CDR3: TGTGCCAGCAGTTTACTGGGGGCCTCTGAAGCTTTCTTT.

V is TRBV7-3 and J is TRBJ2-5; D unclear. CDR3 length: 13 residues. In germline, CDR1 is SGHTA, CDR2 FQGTGA. V lost 5 bases and J 4 bases, leaving 11 bases between the germline ends. The DNA of the CDR3 is TGTGCCAGCAGCCCCTCTAGGGCAGAGACCCAGTACTTC. This encodes CASSPSRAETQYF. Full variable domain (remainder filled in from reference TRBV7-3 and TRBJ2-5): GAGVSQTPSNKVTEKGKYVELRCDPISGHTALYWYRQSLGQGPEFLIYFQGTGAADDSGLPNDRFFAVRPEGSVSTLKIQRTERGDSAVYLCASSPSRAETQYFGPGTRLLVL.

This sequence joins TRBV7-9 and TRBJ1-1; TRBD1 might be the D (5 bases). Looked up from germline, CDR1 is SEHNR and CDR2 is FQNEAQ (reference sequence). This CDR3 has 17 residues. Deletions cut 1 base from V and 4 bases from J, with 19 bases between. CDR3 nucleotides: TGTGCCAGCAGCTTAGACCGGCAGGAGCTTAGGGGCACTGAAGCTTTCTTT. Its translation is CASSLDRQELRGTEAFF.

This chain links TRBV3-1 (or the pseudogene TRBV3-2) with TRBJ1-6, with D possibly TRBD1 on 6 matching bases. Germline-derived CDR1 and CDR2 are LGHDT and YNNKEL (reference sequence). The CDR3 is 15 amino acids. With 4 bases removed from V and 10 bases from J, the gap between germline ends came to 17 bases. The CDR3: CASSRSYRAQSPLHF. For the CDR3, the DNA is TGTGCCAGCAGCCGCTCCTACAGGGCACAATCACCCCTCCACTTT.

The rearrangement uses TRBV7-9 and TRBJ1-6, with D perhaps matching TRBD1 (5 bases). Germline V gives CDR1 SEHNR, CDR2 FQNEAQ (reference sequence). CDR3 length equals 14 residues. V lost 2 bases, J lost 9 bases, and 11 bases lay in between. The CDR3 spells CASSLRAQGSPLHF. The CDR3 bases are TGTGCCAGCAGCTTAAGGGCCCAGGGTTCACCCCTCCACTTT.

This sequence joins TRBV23-1 and TRBJ2-1; D gene unclear. TRBV23-1 is marked as an open reading frame, function uncertain. The length of the CDR3 is 12 residues. The V end lost 2 bases, the J end lost 5 bases, and 4 bases lay between the germline ends. CDR3 region: CASSQGDNEQFF. In DNA, the CDR3 is TGCGCCAGCAGTCAAGGAGACAATGAGCAGTTCTTC.

The chain couples TRBV28 to TRBJ1-4; 10 bases agree with TRBD1. The CDR3 extends over 16 amino acids. V was pared by 5 bases and J by 8 bases, with 11 bases of the junction left unmatched. The germline V gene encodes CDR1 MDHEN and CDR2 SYDVKM. The CDR3 DNA is TGTGCCAGCAGTACACGATCCGGGACAGGGGACGAAAAACTGTTTTTT. Translating gives CASSTRSGTGDEKLFF.

This rearrangement joins TRBV4-2 to TRBJ1-4; unclear D gene. Germline CDR1 LGHNA, CDR2 YNFKEQ. This CDR3 has 16 amino acids. Trimming removed 4 bases from V and 0 bases from J, with 12 bases in between. This chain's CDR3 is CASSLFLFTTNEKLFF. The CDR3 nucleotides are TGTGCCAGCAGCCTCTTTCTATTCACAACTAATGAAAAACTGTTTTTT.

The chain is built from TRBV5-4 and TRBJ1-6; 7 bases align to TRBD1. CDR1 SGHNT and CDR2 YYREEE come from the germline V gene (reference sequence). Trimming at V came to 1 base and at J to 5 bases, leaving 3 bases not matched to a gene. The length of the CDR3 is 15 residues. CDR3 region: CASSLTGANNSPLHF. The CDR3 DNA reads TGTGCCAGCAGCTTGACAGGGGCCAATAATTCACCCCTCCACTTT.

V and J are TRBV11-3 and TRBJ1-2; the match to TRBD1 covers 7 bases. CDR1 SGHNT and CDR2 YENEEA come from the germline V gene. The CDR3 totals 14 residues. The trim removed 3 bases at V and 7 bases at J, leaving 8 bases unmatched. DNA of the CDR3: TGTGCCAGCAGCTTGACAGGGTTTGGGACTGGCTACACCTTC. As protein: CASSLTGFGTGYTF.

This chain joins TRBV7-8 and TRBJ2-2, with TRBD1 as a possible D gene (6 bases). The germline CDR1 and CDR2 sequences are SGHVS and FQNEAQ. The CDR3 is made up of 16 amino acids. Between the trimmed V and J ends, which lost 3 bases and 6 bases, there was a span of 17 bases. CDR3 bases: TGTGCCAGCAGCTTGGCCAACTCAGGGGTTCCCGGGGAGCTGTTTTTT. It is translated as CASSLANSGVPGELFF.

The rearrangement links TRBV27 to TRBJ2-3, with 7 bases matching TRBD1. With V trimmed by 5 bases and J by 0 bases, 8 bases remained unmatched. There are 16 residues in the CDR3. CDR1 is MNHEY and CDR2 is SMNVEV in the germline V gene (reference sequence). The CDR3 nucleotides read TGTGCCAGCAGTCCAGCCACAGGGGAGAGCACAGATACGCAGTATTTT. Protein: CASSPATGESTDTQYF.

The chain has TRBV24-1 and TRBJ2-7; TRBD1 aligns across 7 bases. This CDR3 contains 17 residues. V was pared by 3 bases and J by 4 bases, with 14 bases of the junction left unmatched. Germline loops: CDR1 KGHDR, CDR2 SFDVKD. The CDR3 reads CATSDPRQGASGYEQYF. CDR3 nucleotide sequence: TGTGCCACCAGTGATCCTCGACAGGGTGCTTCAGGGTACGAGCAGTACTTC.

V is TRBV7-9 and J is TRBJ2-5, with 7 bases lining up with TRBD2. This CDR3 comprises 13 residues. V lost 11 bases and J lost 2; bases outside the gene matches: 8. CDR1 and CDR2 (germline): SEHNR, FQNEAQ (reference sequence). The CDR3 DNA reads TGTGCCGGCGGAGCGGGGCTGCAAGAGACCCAGTACTTC. Amino acids: CAGGAGLQETQYF.

This clone appeared a few times. V usage is TRBV12-5 and J usage is TRBJ1-4; 7 nucleotides match TRBD1. Germline trimming cut 1 base from V and 5 bases from J; bases unmatched to any gene: 1. CDR3 length equals 14 residues. The germline V gene encodes CDR1 LGHNT and CDR2 FRNRAP. CDR3: CASGLATGNEKLFF. The CDR3 coding sequence is TGTGCTAGTGGTTTGGCGACAGGGAATGAAAAACTGTTTTTT. The full variable domain, in which reference TRBV12-5 and TRBJ1-4 provide the parts outside the CDR3, is DARVTQTPRHKVTEMGQEVTMRCQPILGHNTVFWYRQTMMQGLELLAYFRNRAPLDDSGMPKDRFSAEMPDATLATLKIQPSEPRDSAVYFCASGLATGNEKLFFGSGTQLSVL.

The table lists this clone with a few counts. V and J are TRBV7-8 and TRBJ1-1; possible D gene TRBD1, 6 bases. The CDR3 covers 14 residues. The germline V gene encodes CDR1 SGHVS and CDR2 FQNEAQ. V dropped 1 base and J dropped 7 bases, with 13 bases sitting between them. CDR3 amino acids: CASSLGGGRVEAFF. The CDR3 DNA sequence: TGTGCCAGCAGCTTAGGAGGGGGGAGGGTTGAAGCTTTCTTT.